This T cell receptor (beta chain) was sequenced during a study of metastatic and nonmetastatic thyroid tumors. Study-wide context: Blood and tumor or nodule tissue repertoires from malignant and benign thyroid patients were compared. General study findings and limits: Compared with benign nodules, malignant thyroid tumors were reported to have significantly higher TCR beta diversity in both blood and tumor.

As concerns this clone: What it binds is not known.

Original processing notes: Construction of a distant-metastasis classifier for papillary thyroid cancer relied on CDR3 differences across clinicopathological groups. MiXCR re-clonotyped the PCR reads for TCRdb. These V and J calls rely on TCRdb rather than the paper's analysis. The repertoire includes under 15,000 clones, around 29% of them detected once, and approximately 12% sits in the top ten. Losses at the gene ends were 2 bases for V and 3 bases for J; bases not matched to a gene: 3. CDR3 size: 14 residues. Germline loops: CDR1 MNHEY, CDR2 SVGAGI. Thyroid surgery was preceded by no treatment in any patient.

The chain links TRBV6-5 to TRBJ1-1; 7 bases match TRBD1. Sequencing was carried out using tumor tissue. The sequence was obtained from a female donor with papillary thyroid cancer or a benign thyroid nodule (not recorded which). Some clones in this sample may be carry-over from other donors' samples. The CDR3 sequence is CASSYRTGDTEAFF. CDR3 nucleotides: TGTGCCAGCAGTTACCGCACAGGGGACACTGAAGCTTTCTTT.